In its sample, the clone carrying this TCR beta chain was seen once. Assay used: immunoSEQ multiplex PCR; TCRdb lists only in-frame clones, some missing. This table has approximately 290,000 clones, around 90% appearing once. These data originate in a study of blood T cell repertoires in COVID-19. This CDR3 has 14 amino acids. The germline gives CDR1 SNHLY, CDR2 FYNNEI. Between the trimmed V and J ends, which lost 4 bases and 2 bases, there was a span of 11 bases. The rearrangement uses TRBV2 and TRBJ2-5; the D gene is possibly TRBD1 (5 bases). The sample consisted of PBMCs or T cells enriched from blood (not recorded which). This clonotype was sampled from a woman under 30 with acute COVID-19. The CDR3 DNA sequence: TGTGCCAGCAGTGGGCTTCAGGGACAAGAGACCCAGTACTTC. It codes for CASSGLQGQETQYF.